This is a list of T cell receptor beta chains from one sample in a study of cytomegalovirus exposure and HLA in healthy donors. Sequenced by immunoSEQ multiplex PCR; TCRdb stores in-frame clones only, minus some. The sample contains 170,000 or so clones, around 84% of which appear only once. Sequencing was carried out using PBMCs. Every receptor here comes from a man aged 18 to 30 in good health and CMV-seronegative. Each CDR3 is given with its conserved first and last residue. The order of the fields is CDR3 protein, CDR3 DNA, clone size, D gene, J gene, V gene. D genes are given only for firm matches. Size is omitted from some rows. Given values are once, few, many or a class for expanded clones.

CDR3 protein: CASSQAETGAYEQYF
CDR3 DNA: TGCGCCAGCAGCCAAGCTGAGACAGGGGCCTACGAGCAGTACTTC
clone size: .
D gene: TRBD1
J gene: TRBJ2-7
V gene: TRBV4-1

CDR3 protein: CASSSNRDSSNEKLFF
CDR3 DNA: TGTGCCAGCAGCTCGAATCGGGACAGCAGTAATGAAAAACTGTTTTTT
clone size: .
D gene: TRBD1
J gene: TRBJ1-4
V gene: TRBV7-9

CDR3 protein: CASRNRGPNTEAFF
CDR3 DNA: TGTGCCAGCAGAAACAGGGGTCCAAACACTGAAGCTTTCTTT
clone size: .
D gene: TRBD1
J gene: TRBJ1-1
V gene: TRBV28

CDR3 protein: CASSGERESYEQYF
CDR3 DNA: TGTGCCAGCAGCGGGGAGCGGGAGTCGTACGAGCAGTACTTC
clone size: .
D gene: TRBD2
J gene: TRBJ2-7
V gene: TRBV13

CDR3 protein: CASRRRDRGTDTQYF
CDR3 DNA: TGTGCCAGCAGACGCCGGGACAGGGGCACAGATACGCAGTATTTT
clone size: .
D gene: TRBD1
J gene: TRBJ2-3
V gene: TRBV5-4

CDR3 protein: CASRKREINEQFF
CDR3 DNA: TGTGCCAGCAGGAAGCGGGAGATAAATGAGCAGTTCTTC
clone size: .
D gene: TRBD2
J gene: TRBJ2-1
V gene: TRBV28

CDR3 protein: CASSLAAGAVAEAFF
CDR3 DNA: TGCGCCAGCAGCTTGGCCGCAGGGGCGGTCGCTGAAGCTTTCTTT
clone size: once
D gene: .
J gene: TRBJ1-1
V gene: TRBV5-1

CDR3 protein: CASSTGQGHGYTF
CDR3 DNA: TGCGCCAGCAGCACCGGACAGGGCCATGGCTACACCTTC
clone size: .
D gene: TRBD1
J gene: TRBJ1-2
V gene: TRBV5-1

CDR3 protein: CSVPGPEGTEAFF
CDR3 DNA: TGCAGCGTTCCGGGCCCGGAGGGCACTGAAGCTTTCTTT
clone size: .
D gene: .
J gene: TRBJ1-1
V gene: TRBV29-1

CDR3 protein: CARGAGEQYF
CDR3 DNA: TGTGCCCGCGGGGCGGGGGAGCAGTACTTC
clone size: .
D gene: .
J gene: TRBJ2-7
V gene: TRBV2

CDR3 protein: CAISEQGYEKLFF
CDR3 DNA: TGTGCCATCAGTGAACAGGGTTATGAAAAACTGTTTTTT
clone size: .
D gene: .
J gene: TRBJ1-4
V gene: TRBV10-3

CDR3 protein: CASSLPDTQYF
CDR3 DNA: TGTGCCAGCTCCCTACCAGATACGCAGTATTTT
clone size: .
D gene: .
J gene: TRBJ2-3
V gene: TRBV7-8

CDR3 protein: CASSAPGQANTGELFF
CDR3 DNA: TGTGCCAGCAGCGCCCCGGGACAGGCGAACACCGGGGAGCTGTTTTTT
clone size: .
D gene: TRBD1
J gene: TRBJ2-2
V gene: TRBV7-8

CDR3 protein: CASSLSGTLDEQYF
CDR3 DNA: TGTGCCAGCAGCTTATCCGGGACACTCGACGAGCAGTACTTC
clone size: .
D gene: .
J gene: TRBJ2-7
V gene: TRBV7-9

CDR3 protein: CASSLGTSGYYEQYF
CDR3 DNA: TGCGCCAGCAGCTTAGGGACTAGCGGTTACTACGAGCAGTACTTC
clone size: .
D gene: TRBD2
J gene: TRBJ2-7
V gene: TRBV5-1

CDR3 protein: CASSQPQGDGEAFF
CDR3 DNA: TGCGCCAGCAGCCAACCACAGGGGGATGGTGAAGCTTTCTTT
clone size: .
D gene: TRBD1
J gene: TRBJ1-1
V gene: TRBV4-1

CDR3 protein: CASSQWGQDENTIYF
CDR3 DNA: TGTGCCAGCAGCCAATGGGGGCAGGACGAAAACACCATATATTTT
clone size: once
D gene: .
J gene: TRBJ1-3
V gene: TRBV14

CDR3 protein: CASSELGYPAGELFF
CDR3 DNA: TGTGCCAGCAGTGAACTAGGCTATCCGGCCGGGGAGCTGTTTTTT
clone size: .
D gene: .
J gene: TRBJ2-2
V gene: TRBV2

CDR3 protein: CASSLRRDTQYF
CDR3 DNA: TGCGCCAGCAGTTTGAGGCGGGATACGCAGTATTTT
clone size: .
D gene: .
J gene: TRBJ2-3
V gene: TRBV5-1

CDR3 protein: CASSLEGNYGYTF
CDR3 DNA: TGTGCCAGCAGCCTGGAGGGTAACTATGGCTACACCTTC
clone size: once
D gene: .
J gene: TRBJ1-2
V gene: TRBV9

CDR3 protein: CASSSRTDPNEKLFF
CDR3 DNA: TGTGCCAGCAGCTCTCGGACTGACCCTAATGAAAAACTGTTTTTT
clone size: once
D gene: .
J gene: TRBJ1-4
V gene: TRBV7-9

CDR3 protein: CASSPGQALNEKLFF
CDR3 DNA: TGCGCCAGCAGCCCCGGACAGGCCCTTAATGAAAAACTGTTTTTT
clone size: .
D gene: TRBD1
J gene: TRBJ1-4
V gene: TRBV4-1

CDR3 protein: CASRKTGEGNTIYF
CDR3 DNA: TGCGCCAGCAGAAAGACAGGGGAGGGAAACACCATATATTTT
clone size: .
D gene: TRBD1
J gene: TRBJ1-3
V gene: TRBV5-1

CDR3 protein: CASSQAQGAQPQHF
CDR3 DNA: TGCGCCAGCAGCCAAGCACAGGGGGCTCAGCCCCAGCATTTT
clone size: .
D gene: TRBD1
J gene: TRBJ1-5
V gene: TRBV4-1

CDR3 protein: CASSHPGREQYF
CDR3 DNA: TGTGCCAGCAGCCACCCAGGGCGCGAGCAGTACTTC
clone size: .
D gene: .
J gene: TRBJ2-7
V gene: TRBV14

CDR3 protein: CASSGGGRWYEQYF
CDR3 DNA: TGCGCCAGCAGCGGGGGGGGTAGATGGTACGAGCAGTACTTC
clone size: .
D gene: TRBD2
J gene: TRBJ2-7
V gene: TRBV5-1

CDR3 protein: CASSDGQGDAQYF
CDR3 DNA: TGTGCCAGCAGCGACGGACAGGGCGATGCGCAGTACTTC
clone size: .
D gene: TRBD1
J gene: TRBJ2-7
V gene: TRBV7-2

CDR3 protein: CASSSTGLRKEKLFF
CDR3 DNA: TGTGCCAGCAGTTCCACAGGGTTGAGGAAGGAAAAACTGTTTTTT
clone size: .
D gene: .
J gene: TRBJ1-4
V gene: TRBV28

CDR3 protein: CASSDITSRGEAFF
CDR3 DNA: TGTGCCAGCAGCGACATTACGAGCAGGGGGGAAGCTTTCTTT
clone size: .
D gene: TRBD1
J gene: TRBJ1-1
V gene: TRBV7-6

CDR3 protein: CATKGGTSGGEQFF
CDR3 DNA: TGTGCCACAAAGGGAGGGACTAGCGGGGGCGAGCAGTTCTTC
clone size: .
D gene: TRBD2
J gene: TRBJ2-1
V gene: TRBV15

CDR3 protein: CASRGSYEQYF
CDR3 DNA: TGTGCCAGCCGGGGCTCCTACGAGCAGTACTTC
clone size: .
D gene: .
J gene: TRBJ2-7
V gene: TRBV28

CDR3 protein: CASSRLIGGENIQYF
CDR3 DNA: TGTGCCAGCAGCCGGCTAATCGGAGGTGAAAACATTCAGTACTTC
clone size: once
D gene: .
J gene: TRBJ2-4
V gene: TRBV6-5

CDR3 protein: CASSTDYGSNEQFF
CDR3 DNA: TGTGCCAGCAGCACGGACTATGGTTCCAATGAGCAGTTCTTC
clone size: .
D gene: .
J gene: TRBJ2-1
V gene: TRBV5-6

CDR3 protein: CAWNQGVVGTEAFF
CDR3 DNA: TGTGCCTGGAATCAGGGGGTCGTAGGAACTGAAGCTTTCTTT
clone size: once
D gene: TRBD1
J gene: TRBJ1-1
V gene: TRBV30

CDR3 protein: CASSLGRVVRRGGFYGYTF
CDR3 DNA: TGTGCCAGCAGTTTGGGTCGCGTTGTCAGGCGGGGAGGGTTCTATGGCTACACCTTC
clone size: .
D gene: .
J gene: TRBJ1-2
V gene: TRBV28

CDR3 protein: CASSYSRQTAGEAFF
CDR3 DNA: TGTGCCAGCAGTTACTCCAGGCAGACGGCGGGTGAAGCTTTCTTT
clone size: .
D gene: .
J gene: TRBJ1-1
V gene: TRBV6-5

CDR3 protein: CASRTGTSDSYEQYF
CDR3 DNA: TGTGCCAGCAGGACCGGGACTAGCGACTCCTACGAGCAGTACTTC
clone size: few
D gene: TRBD2
J gene: TRBJ2-7
V gene: TRBV6-6

CDR3 protein: CAWSHGTGLNNEQFF
CDR3 DNA: TGTGCCTGGAGCCACGGGACAGGGCTTAACAATGAGCAGTTCTTC
clone size: .
D gene: TRBD1
J gene: TRBJ2-1
V gene: TRBV30

CDR3 protein: CASSLNTATTYEQYF
CDR3 DNA: TGTGCCAGCAGTTTAAACACCGCTACTACCTACGAGCAGTACTTC
clone size: .
D gene: .
J gene: TRBJ2-7
V gene: TRBV28

CDR3 protein: CATSRRDTLPNGYTF
CDR3 DNA: TGTGCCACCAGCAGGAGGGACACGCTACCTAATGGCTACACCTTC
clone size: .
D gene: .
J gene: TRBJ1-2
V gene: TRBV15

CDR3 protein: CASSYSAGGNQPQHF
CDR3 DNA: TGTGCCAGCAGTTACTCCGCAGGGGGCAATCAGCCCCAGCATTTT
clone size: .
D gene: .
J gene: TRBJ1-5
V gene: TRBV6-5

CDR3 protein: CASSSRRLAVSYNSPLHF
CDR3 DNA: TGTGCCAGCAGCTCCCGTCGACTGGCCGTCTCCTATAATTCACCCCTCCACTTT
clone size: .
D gene: .
J gene: TRBJ1-6
V gene: TRBV7-8

CDR3 protein: CASLRGKNHGYTF
CDR3 DNA: TGTGCCAGCCTCCGGGGAAAGAACCATGGCTACACCTTC
clone size: .
D gene: .
J gene: TRBJ1-2
V gene: TRBV6-5

CDR3 protein: CASSFQGLTYEQYF
CDR3 DNA: TGCGCCAGCAGCTTTCAGGGCCTAACCTACGAGCAGTACTTC
clone size: .
D gene: .
J gene: TRBJ2-7
V gene: TRBV5-1

CDR3 protein: CASSVQGLVDGWYF
CDR3 DNA: TGTGCCAGCAGCGTACAGGGGTTAGTCGATGGTTGGTACTTC
clone size: .
D gene: TRBD1
J gene: TRBJ2-7
V gene: TRBV6-5